This TCR beta chain was found in a study of T cells in Graves' hyperthyroidism and ophthalmopathy (dated by TCRdb to about 2019). As for the study more broadly: Peripheral blood was sampled at the time of initial diagnosis, prior to any treatment. For training and testing, the 110 or so patients in the discovery cohort were randomly divided in a 7:3 ratio. After sampling, hyperthyroidism patients received methimazole starting at 30 mg daily, and ophthalmopathy patients received high-dose intravenous methylprednisolone. A discovery cohort of approximately 97 patients, roughly 45 with Graves' ophthalmopathy and roughly 59 with stable Graves' hyperthyroidism, was used to find distinguishing TCR V-J signatures. The paper describes TCR Vbeta CDR3 sequencing of about 140 peripheral blood samples, made up of roughly 45 ophthalmopathy patients, more than 70 hyperthyroidism patients and some 17 progressor patients. An independent validation cohort of around 19 hyperthyroidism patients and 17 patients who later progressed to ophthalmopathy tested prospective prediction of ophthalmopathy. In roughly six Graves' hyperthyroidism patients, the study also compared T-cell repertoires from thyroid tissue with T-cell repertoires from blood. The research as a whole found: In cross-validation, a model built on a 13 V-J signature told ophthalmopathy apart from stable hyperthyroidism with 87.88% sensitivity and about 81% specificity, and in testing the same model reached 80%/75%. Most expanded thyroid clonotypes (frequency above 0.001) were also detected in blood, a finding suggesting that blood repertoires may reflect thyroid immune responses. Sample size was not statistically predetermined, and investigators were not blinded to group allocation. In validation, progression to ophthalmopathy was predicted by the model with about 70% sensitivity and roughly 76% specificity, a median of roughly six months before onset.

Amplification of TCR beta CDR3 regions was carried out from RNA transcripts. A first-round RT-PCR of the TCR CDR3 used the HTBI primer set with the Qiagen OneStep RT-PCR kit. A second multiplex PCR round built the libraries, followed by size selection and purification. The libraries were sequenced on an Illumina HiSeq2000 using paired-end 100 bp reads. The study's own analysis went as follows. SOAPnuke was used to process the raw data, removing reads that contained adapters or uncalled bases, had a mean Phred below 15, or lacked an exact match to the constant primer or identifier. High-quality paired reads were merged with COPE v1.2.5, and unique nucleotide sequences were defined as clonotypes. MiTCR v1.1 was used to align clonotypes to the IMGT TRBV, TRBD and TRBJ reference segments. Analysis was restricted to V-J combinations with a frequency above 0.0001, which covered 99.2% of repertoires. The TCS score was defined as the ratio of F50 (clonal expansion) to E x V (chaos), calculated using BLOSUM62-based TCRdist between CDR3 peptides within each V-J. Welch's t-statistics and random forest reduced fewer than 550 V-J features to roughly 13, which were used in a naive Bayes classifier (R e1071). TCRdb took the public reads, trimmed them with fastp at Q25, ran MiXCR for clone calling and kept in-frame beta chains. Entries that share a CDR3 protein sequence are merged under the most common genes and DNA. Clone size and V and J calls follow TCRdb, not the original study. A total of a few hundred thousand distinct CDR3 sequences appear in this sample, over 15% of them only once. The top ten hold about 51% of the sample.

Ophthalmopathy patients had moderately to severely active disease, Clinical Activity Score of at least 3, NOSPECS grade of at least 4, and duration under 3 months. Any patient with an uncontrolled infection, another autoimmune disease, pregnancy or lactation was excluded. Diagnoses were established on the basis of clinical symptoms, serum thyroxine and TRAb, thyroid ultrasound, and orbital computed tomography. PBMCs were isolated from about 10 ml of fresh peripheral blood by Ficoll-Paque density gradient centrifugation. Trizol reagent was used to extract total RNA, and RNA quality was then checked on an Agilent 2100 Bioanalyzer. Reading from cysteine to phenylalanine, the CDR3 counts 14 amino acids. Of the read, only the CDR3 DNA is kept; its 42 bases are in frame from base 1. CDR1 and CDR2 are read off the germline V gene (reference sequence) as GTSNPN and SVGIG. Trimming removed 2 bases from V and 4 bases from J, leaving 14 bases between the germline ends.

This clonotype has at least ten counts. The antigen it binds to is not known. No quality values exist for individual bases; no much larger clone is one base distant. The sample consisted of blood. The source is a woman aged 60-70 years with Graves' ophthalmopathy. The chain is made from TRBV30 and TRBJ1-2; the D segment cannot be called with confidence. Here is the DNA: TGTGCCTGGAGTAGTACCAACCTTTTCTATGGCTACACCTTC. The encoded protein is CAWSSTNLFYGYTF.